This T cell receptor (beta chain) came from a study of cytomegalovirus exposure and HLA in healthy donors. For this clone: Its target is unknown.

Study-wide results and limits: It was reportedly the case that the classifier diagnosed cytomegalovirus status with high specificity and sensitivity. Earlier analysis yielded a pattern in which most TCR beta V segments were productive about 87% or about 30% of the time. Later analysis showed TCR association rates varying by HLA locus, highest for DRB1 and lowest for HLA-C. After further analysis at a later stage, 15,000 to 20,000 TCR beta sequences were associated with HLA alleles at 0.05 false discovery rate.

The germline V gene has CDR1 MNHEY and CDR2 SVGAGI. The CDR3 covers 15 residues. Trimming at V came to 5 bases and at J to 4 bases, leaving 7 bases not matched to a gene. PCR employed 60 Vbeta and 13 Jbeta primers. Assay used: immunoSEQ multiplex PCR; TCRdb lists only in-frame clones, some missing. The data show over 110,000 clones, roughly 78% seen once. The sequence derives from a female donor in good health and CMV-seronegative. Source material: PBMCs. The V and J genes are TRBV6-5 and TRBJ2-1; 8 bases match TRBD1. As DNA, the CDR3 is TGTGCCAGCAGTCGGGGACAGGACCTATACAATGAGCAGTTCTTC. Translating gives CASSRGQDLYNEQFF.